This is a list of T cell receptor beta chains from one sample in a study of blood T cell repertoires in COVID-19. Clones were read by immunoSEQ multiplex PCR, and TCRdb kept only the in-frame ones, dropping some. The repertoire has over 400,000 clones, around nine tenths of them found once; the top ten carry roughly 7.4%. Input material: peripheral blood. The receptors derive from a woman aged 45-59 years with COVID-19, enrolled during active disease. CDR3s include the opening cysteine and the closing phenylalanine or tryptophan. The D gene is left open where the match is weak. The size of a clone is reported for some rows only, either as once, few or many, or as a class for expanded clones.

V gene,D gene,J gene,CDR3 length,clone size,CDR3 DNA,CDR3 protein
TRBV19,TRBD1,TRBJ1-4,14,NA,TGTGCCAGTAGTCCTTTAGACAGGGACGAAAAACTGTTTTTT,CASSPLDRDEKLFF
TRBV5-5,TRBD1,TRBJ1-3,17,NA,TGTGCCAGCAGCTGGCGAGGGACAGCGAGCTCTGGAAACACCATATATTTT,CASSWRGTASSGNTIYF
TRBV4-2,NA,TRBJ1-1,14,NA,TGTGCCAGCAGCCAAGGGACAACCACGAGCGAAGCTTTCTTT,CASSQGTTTSEAFF
TRBV12-3/TRBV12-4,TRBD1,TRBJ1-5,13,few,TGTGCCAGCAGTCAGGGGGCTAATCAGCCCCAGCATTTT,CASSQGANQPQHF
TRBV18,NA,TRBJ1-1,12,NA,TGTGCCAGCTCGCCCTCGGGAACTGAAGCTTTCTTT,CASSPSGTEAFF
TRBV7-2,TRBD2,TRBJ2-1,15,NA,TGTGCCAGCAGCTTAGGCCTAGCGGGGCACAATGAGCAGTTCTTC,CASSLGLAGHNEQFF
TRBV25-1,TRBD2,TRBJ2-7,13,NA,TGTGCCAGCAGTGATGGGGGGGGACACGAGCAGTACTTC,CASSDGGGHEQYF
TRBV28,NA,TRBJ2-5,14,NA,TGTGCCAGCAGTTCTCAGGCGACCCAAGAGACCCAGTACTTC,CASSSQATQETQYF
TRBV5-1,NA,TRBJ1-6,14,NA,TGCGCCAGCAAGGCAATACAGGGCGAATCACCCCTCCACTTT,CASKAIQGESPLHF
TRBV9,NA,TRBJ2-5,14,NA,TGTGCCAGCAGCGTAGAACTGGACGCCCGGGAACAGTACTTC,CASSVELDAREQYF
TRBV19,TRBD2,TRBJ2-3,16,NA,TGTGCCAGTAGTATCCAACTAGCGGGTGGCCCTGGTACGCAGTATTTT,CASSIQLAGGPGTQYF
TRBV5-1,TRBD1,TRBJ1-3,17,NA,TGCGCCAGCAGCTTCGAGGGGACAGTCGGCCTGGAAAACACCATATATTTT,CASSFEGTVGLENTIYF
TRBV11-2,NA,TRBJ1-6,15,NA,TGTGCCAGCAGCTTAAGAGGCTCGCTAAATTCACCCCTCCACTTT,CASSLRGSLNSPLHF
TRBV10-3,NA,TRBJ1-2,14,once,TGTGCCATCAGTGAGACAGTATTGGACTATGGCTACACCTTC,CAISETVLDYGYTF
TRBV3-1/TRBV3-2,TRBD1,TRBJ2-7,16,NA,TGTGCCAGCAGCCACCGGGGACAGGGGTTCTCCTACGAGCAGTACTTC,CASSHRGQGFSYEQYF
TRBV3-1/TRBV3-2,TRBD2,TRBJ2-5,18,NA,TGTGCCAGCAGCCACCAACCTCTAGCGGGGGGGCCTTGGGAGACCCAGTACTTC,CASSHQPLAGGPWETQYF
TRBV3-1/TRBV3-2,TRBD1,TRBJ1-3,18,NA,TGTGCCAGCAGCCCTGAAACCTGGGACAGGGCCCCTGGAAACACCATATATTTT,CASSPETWDRAPGNTIYF
TRBV6-6,TRBD2,TRBJ2-7,12,NA,TGTGCCAGCAGTTTCCCCGGGAGGGAGCAGTACTTC,CASSFPGREQYF
TRBV7-3,NA,TRBJ2-3,13,NA,TGTGCCAGCAGCCCCGCAGGCACAGATACGCAGTATTTT,CASSPAGTDTQYF
TRBV23-1,NA,TRBJ1-4,16,NA,TGCGCCAGCAGTCCTCCGATTCCCCAACTCGGTGAAAAACTGTTTTTT,CASSPPIPQLGEKLFF
TRBV29-1,NA,TRBJ2-7,13,NA,TGCAGCGTTGATCGGCAGGGTGGTAACGAGCAGTACTTC,CSVDRQGGNEQYF
TRBV7-3,TRBD1,TRBJ2-7,12,few,TGTGCCAGCAGCTTTCCGACAGGGAAGCAGTACTTC,CASSFPTGKQYF
TRBV5-1,NA,TRBJ1-1,16,NA,TGCGCCAGCAGCTTGGAGTGGAGGGGCGCGAACACTGAAGCTTTCTTT,CASSLEWRGANTEAFF
TRBV7-2,NA,TRBJ2-2,14,NA,TGTGCCAGCAGCTTAACTACGAACACCGGGGAGCTGTTTTTT,CASSLTTNTGELFF
TRBV20-1,NA,TRBJ2-7,15,NA,TGCAGTGCTAGTCCAATATGGGGGGGCGAGGACGAGCAGTACTTC,CSASPIWGGEDEQYF
TRBV4-1,NA,TRBJ2-3,15,once,TGCGCCAGCAGCCAAGTTAACATTTTCACAGATACGCAGTATTTT,CASSQVNIFTDTQYF
TRBV10-3,TRBD1,TRBJ1-2,18,NA,TGTGCCATCAGTGGGGGGGGGACAGGACAATACCTTAACTATGGCTACACCTTC,CAISGGGTGQYLNYGYTF